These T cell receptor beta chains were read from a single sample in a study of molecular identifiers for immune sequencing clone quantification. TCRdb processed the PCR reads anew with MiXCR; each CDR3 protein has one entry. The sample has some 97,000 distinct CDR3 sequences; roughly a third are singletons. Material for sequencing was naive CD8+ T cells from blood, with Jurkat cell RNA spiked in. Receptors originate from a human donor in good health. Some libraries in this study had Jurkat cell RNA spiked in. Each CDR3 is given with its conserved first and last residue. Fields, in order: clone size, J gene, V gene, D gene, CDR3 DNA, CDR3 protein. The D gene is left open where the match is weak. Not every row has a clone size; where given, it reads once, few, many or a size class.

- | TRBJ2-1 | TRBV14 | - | TGTGCCAGCAGCCAAGAAGCCGGCCCGAGGAATGAGCAGTTCTTC | CASSQEAGPRNEQFF
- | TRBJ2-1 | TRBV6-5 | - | TGTGCCAGCAGTCCCCGTCTAGCCAATGAGCAGTTCTTC | CASSPRLANEQFF
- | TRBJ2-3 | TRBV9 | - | TGTGCCAGCAGCGTCCCAAGGGAACCAGATACGCAGTATTTT | CASSVPREPDTQYF
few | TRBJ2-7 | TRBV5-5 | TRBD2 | TGTGCCAGCAGCTGGACTAGCGGGAGTCTCTACGAGCAGTACTTC | CASSWTSGSLYEQYF
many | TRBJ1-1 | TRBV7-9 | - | TGTGCCAGCAGCTTATGGGCAGGGCCTGAAGCTTTCTTT | CASSLWAGPEAFF
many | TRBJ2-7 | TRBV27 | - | TGTGCCAGCAGTTTATCGTCGCTGGGAGAGCAGTACTTC | CASSLSSLGEQYF
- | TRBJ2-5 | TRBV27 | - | TGTGCCAGCAGTTTAGTTAGGGAGTACCAAGAGACCCAGTACTTC | CASSLVREYQETQYF
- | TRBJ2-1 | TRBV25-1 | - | TGTGCCAGCAGTGACCTAAGACTAGAGGGTAGGCTCGAGCAGTTCTTC | CASSDLRLEGRLEQFF
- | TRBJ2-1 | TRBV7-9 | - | TGTGCCAGCAGCTTAGAAGAGACCCCTGAGCAGTTCTTC | CASSLEETPEQFF
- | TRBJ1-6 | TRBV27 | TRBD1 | TGTGCCAGCAGCCTGAACTATGTCGGGACAGGGTTTAATTCACCCCTCCACTTT | CASSLNYVGTGFNSPLHF
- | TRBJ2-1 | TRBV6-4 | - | TGTGCCAGCCCTCGGCAGTTCTTC | CASPRQFF
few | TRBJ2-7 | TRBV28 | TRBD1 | TGTGCCAGCAGTTTTCGGGGACAGGACACCGAGCAGTACTTC | CASSFRGQDTEQYF
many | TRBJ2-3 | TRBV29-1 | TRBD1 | TGCAGCGCCCCGGGACAGAGCACAGATACGCAGTATTTT | CSAPGQSTDTQYF
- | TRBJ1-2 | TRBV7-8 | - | TGTGCCAGCAGCCCTAGCGCAGGGAGGGATAGGTATGGCTACACCTTC | CASSPSAGRDRYGYTF
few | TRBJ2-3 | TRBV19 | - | TGTGCCAGTAGTATAGAGGTCCGTAGCACAGATACGCAGTATTTT | CASSIEVRSTDTQYF
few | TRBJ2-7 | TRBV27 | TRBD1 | TGTGCCAGCAGTCCGACGACAGGGGAAGCTTTCCCTTCCGAGCAGTACTTC | CASSPTTGEAFPSEQYF
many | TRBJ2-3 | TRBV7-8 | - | TGTGCCAGCAGCCCCTCCCTGCCCCGTAGCACAGATACGCAGTATTTT | CASSPSLPRSTDTQYF
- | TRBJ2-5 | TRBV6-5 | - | TGTGCCAGCAGTTCAACTACAGGTTACCAAGAGACCCAGTACTTC | CASSSTTGYQETQYF
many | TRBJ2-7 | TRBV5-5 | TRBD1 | TGTGCCAGCAGCTTTACAGGGGAGGAGCAGTACTTC | CASSFTGEEQYF
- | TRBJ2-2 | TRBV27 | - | TGTGCCAGCAGTTTAACTATAGTGCCCGGGGAGCTGTTTTTT | CASSLTIVPGELFF
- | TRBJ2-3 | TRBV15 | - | TGTGCCACCAGCGATTCGAGCACAGATACGCAGTATTTT | CATSDSSTDTQYF
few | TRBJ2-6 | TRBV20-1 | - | TGCAGTGCCCTGAACAGGGAAGCGGGGGCCAACGTCCTGACTTTC | CSALNREAGANVLTF
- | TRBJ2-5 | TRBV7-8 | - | TGTGCCAGCAGCTTATTTGGCAGTCAAGAGACCCAGTGCTTC | CASSLFGSQETQCF
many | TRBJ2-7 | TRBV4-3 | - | TGCGCCAGCAGCCAAGGTCCCCAGGCCGGTGTTTACGAGCAGTACTTC | CASSQGPQAGVYEQYF
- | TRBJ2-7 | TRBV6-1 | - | TGTGCCAGCAGTGAAGCTTTCGGATACGAGCAGTACTTC | CASSEAFGYEQYF
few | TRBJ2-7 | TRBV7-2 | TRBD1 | TGTGCCAGCAGCTGGACAGGGGGCGAGTACGAGCAGTACTTC | CASSWTGGEYEQYF
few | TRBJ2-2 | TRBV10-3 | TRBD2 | TGTGCCATCAGTCGGACGGTGGCTAGCGGGAGCCTCACCGGGGAGCTGTTTTTT | CAISRTVASGSLTGELFF
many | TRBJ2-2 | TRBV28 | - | TGTGCCAGCTCCTACGACACCGGGGAGCTGTTTTTT | CASSYDTGELFF
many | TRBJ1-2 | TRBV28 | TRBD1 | TGTGCCAGCACCGATCGGACAGGGATGGGCTATGGCTACACCTTC | CASTDRTGMGYGYTF
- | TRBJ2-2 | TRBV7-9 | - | TGTGCCAGCAGCTCCCGAGGATCTGTAAGGGCTTACCCGAACACCGGGGAGCTGTTTTTT | CASSSRGSVRAYPNTGELFF
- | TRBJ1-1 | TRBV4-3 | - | TGCGCCAGCAGCCCCGTACTGACAGGAACCACTGAAGCTTTCTTT | CASSPVLTGTTEAFF